Presented here are 13 T cell receptor beta chains from one specimen sequenced in a study of spatial heterogeneity in lung cancer. TCRdb re-analysed the 5' RACE reads in MiXCR, keeping a single row per CDR3 protein. The top ten clones hold more than 9.5% of a sample with about 48,000 distinct CDR3 sequences, approximately 5% of them seen once. Time point denoted: sample taken at primary tumor resection. Sequencing was performed on whole RNA extracted from tumor and nontumor lung tissue, or from frozen PBMC, and the material was left unsorted. The sequences come from PBMCs, collected at surgery. These receptors were collected from a male donor with early-stage non-small cell lung cancer.

This clonotype was counted ten times or more. The rearrangement joins TRBV7-8 to TRBJ2-3; TRBD2 matches at 7 bases. V dropped 5 bases and J dropped 7; count of bases not matched to a gene: 9. This CDR3 comprises 14 residues. Germline lookup yields CDR1 SGHVS and CDR2 FQNEAQ. The CDR3 sequence: CASSLSGTGYTQYF. The CDR3 nucleotides are TGTGCCAGCAGCCTAAGCGGGACCGGCTATACGCAGTATTTT.

This clonotype was seen many times. This chain joins TRBV5-1 and TRBJ2-2; D remains unclear. The CDR3 sequence is 13 residues long. V was trimmed by 5 bases and J by 7 bases, leaving 12 bases between them. Germline lookup yields CDR1 SGHRS and CDR2 YFSETQ. As DNA, the CDR3 is TGCGCCAGCAGTCAGATCCAGGACGGGGAGCTGTTTTTT. Protein product: CASSQIQDGELFF.

This clonotype was picked up many times. This chain connects TRBV28 to TRBJ2-3; 10 bases agree with TRBD2. V trimming: 5 bases; J trimming: 8 bases; junction bases outside the gene matches: 13. Germline CDR1 reads MDHEN; CDR2 reads SYDVKM. This CDR3 spans 16 amino acids. CDR3 DNA: TGTGCCAGCAGTAGTTCGGGGAGGGTAGCGGGAGGTACGCAGTATTTT. This encodes CASSSSGRVAGGTQYF.

V gene TRBV5-4 combines with J gene TRBJ1-4; 9 bases are a match to TRBD1. Trimming at V came to 4 bases and at J to 7 bases, leaving 8 bases not matched to a gene. The germline V gene encodes CDR1 SGHNT and CDR2 YYREEE (reference sequence). This CDR3 has 15 residues. The CDR3 here is CASSRRTGEGEKLFF. The CDR3 nucleotides read TGTGCCAGCAGCCGAAGGACAGGGGAAGGTGAAAAACTGTTTTTT.

This clonotype was seen repeatedly, ten times or more. The chain combines TRBV20-1 with TRBJ2-3; D is unclear. V was cut by 2 bases and J by 4 bases, with 4 bases left in between. The germline V gene encodes CDR1 DFQATT and CDR2 SNEGSKA (reference sequence). The CDR3 is 11 amino acids. The CDR3 nucleotides read TGCAGTGCTAGAATGGCAGATACGCAGTATTTT. It translates to CSARMADTQYF.

In this sample, this clonotype turned up many times. The chain recombines TRBV20-1 with TRBJ2-1, with unresolved D. The V gene's germline CDR1 is DFQATT and CDR2 SNEGSKA (reference sequence). The V and J ends lost 3 bases and 8 bases respectively, with 14 bases between them. This CDR3 is built from 13 residues. In DNA, the CDR3 is TGCAGTGCTAGTTTCCCCGGCCCCGATGAGCAGTTCTTC. Its protein is CSASFPGPDEQFF.

The sample holds many counts of this clonotype. The genes are TRBV20-1 and TRBJ1-5; the D is unclear. The CDR3 is 14 amino acids. The V end was cut by 0 bases, the J end by 9 bases, with 15 bases between. The germline gives CDR1 DFQATT, CDR2 SNEGSKA (reference sequence). The DNA for the CDR3 is TGCAGTGCTAGAGATCGGTCAGGTTGGTCGCCCCAGCATTTT. Translated: CSARDRSGWSPQHF.

At least ten counts were recorded for this clonotype. The rearrangement links TRBV7-6 to TRBJ2-3; the D is unclear. Trimming removed 1 base from V and 0 bases from J, with 20 bases in between. Germline CDR1 SGHVS, CDR2 FNYEAQ. The CDR3 extends over 19 amino acids. The CDR3 here is CASSLDPMWRRSSTDTQYF. The CDR3 DNA reads as TGTGCCAGCAGCTTAGACCCCATGTGGCGGCGGAGTAGCACAGATACGCAGTATTTT.

This clonotype was counted at least ten times. The chain combines TRBV20-1 with TRBJ1-5; D is possibly TRBD1 (6 bases). Germline values: CDR1 DFQATT, CDR2 SNEGSKA (reference sequence). The CDR3 is 12 residues long. V lost 5 bases, J lost 7 bases, and 12 bases lay in between. CDR3 sequence (DNA): TGCAGTGCTCTTAGACAGGACCAGCCCCAGCATTTT. Translated: CSALRQDQPQHF.

This clonotype was counted many times. V is TRBV4-1 and J is TRBJ1-5; D remains ambiguous. V was pared by 1 base and J by 4 bases, with 5 bases between. Germline V gives CDR1 MGHRA, CDR2 YSYEKL. The CDR3 sequence is 13 residues long. This chain's CDR3 is CASSQGGNQPQHF. Written as DNA, the CDR3 is TGCGCCAGCAGCCAAGGAGGGAATCAGCCCCAGCATTTT.

This clonotype was detected only a few times. The CDR3 sequence is CASSPPLQDSSYEQYF. DNA for the CDR3: TGCGCCAGCAGCCCGCCCTTACAGGATAGCTCCTACGAGCAGTACTTC. The V and J genes are TRBV4-1 and TRBJ2-7; TRBD1 is a possible D gene (5 bases). Germline assignment: CDR1 MGHRA and CDR2 YSYEKL. The CDR3 spans 16 residues. The V and J ends lost 4 bases and 0 bases respectively, with 16 bases between them.

This sequence joins TRBV29-1 and TRBJ1-5; no reliable D call. Germline CDR1 SQVTM, CDR2 ANQGSEA. This CDR3 region has 13 residues. The V end lost 3 bases, the J end lost 4 bases, and 10 bases lay between the germline ends. The CDR3 spells CSVEGGPNQPQHF. The CDR3 region has the DNA TGCAGCGTTGAGGGAGGGCCGAATCAGCCCCAGCATTTT.

Many counts were recorded for this clonotype. J is TRBJ1-2 and V is TRBV5-1; TRBD1 is a possible D gene (6 bases). This CDR3 has 14 residues. V was shortened by 0 bases and J by 4 bases, with 10 bases between the two germline ends. CDR1 and CDR2 (germline): SGHRS, YFSETQ. CDR3 protein: CASSLEGTLYGYTF. The CDR3 nucleotides are TGCGCCAGCAGCTTGGAAGGGACACTCTATGGCTACACCTTC.